A selection of T cell receptor beta chains follows, all from one sample in a study of identical twins. TCRdb used MiXCR to reprocess the 5' RACE reads, holding one entry per CDR3 protein. Of 700,000 to 950,000 distinct CDR3 sequences listed, about 12% are singletons. The same sample was also studied in work on yellow fever vaccine responses in identical twins.

The sequencing sample was made of PBMCs. These receptors came from a woman aged 18 to 35 in good health. Both conserved end residues are part of each CDR3. The D gene is left open where the match is weak. Clone size is not always given. Where it is, it says once, few, many or a class for expanded clones.

TRBV12-3/TRBV12-4	.	many	TRBJ2-1	CASSLAKTGEQFF	TGTGCCAGCAGCTTGGCAAAGACGGGTGAGCAGTTCTTC
TRBV7-6	.	.	TRBJ2-1	CASSLATPLNEQFF	TGTGCCAGCAGCTTAGCGACACCACTGAATGAGCAGTTCTTC
TRBV15	TRBD1	few	TRBJ2-5	CATSVGQGQTQYF	TGTGCCACCAGCGTCGGACAGGGTCAGACCCAGTACTTC
TRBV18	TRBD1	.	TRBJ2-1	CASSLRTGSIYNEQFF	TGTGCCAGCTCACTCAGGACAGGGAGTATCTACAATGAGCAGTTCTTC
TRBV7-9	.	few	TRBJ2-2	CASSQQRTTQSGELFF	TGTGCCAGCAGCCAACAGCGGACCACTCAATCCGGGGAGCTGTTTTTT
TRBV29-1	.	many	TRBJ2-7	CSVELGVYEQYF	TGCAGCGTTGAACTGGGTGTCTACGAGCAGTACTTC
TRBV4-2	.	many	TRBJ2-4	CASSQDTGAAKNIQYF	TGTGCCAGCAGCCAAGATACGGGTGCGGCCAAAAACATTCAGTACTTC
TRBV5-6	TRBD2	few	TRBJ2-2	CASSSSGGALNTGELFF	TGTGCCAGCAGCAGTAGCGGGGGGGCCTTAAACACCGGGGAGCTGTTTTTT
TRBV7-9	TRBD1	few	TRBJ2-1	CASSLPPDRRTDEQFF	TGTGCCAGCAGCCTACCCCCGGACAGGAGGACAGATGAGCAGTTCTTC
TRBV6-5	TRBD1	few	TRBJ2-7	CASSYSMRTGPLGQYF	TGTGCCAGCAGTTACTCGATGAGGACAGGTCCTCTGGGGCAGTACTTC
TRBV10-3	TRBD1	few	TRBJ1-1	CAIGRTGDMNTEAFF	TGTGCCATCGGAAGGACAGGAGATATGAACACTGAAGCTTTCTTT
TRBV5-1	.	.	TRBJ2-2	CASNHGASNTGELFF	TGCGCCAGCAACCACGGGGCCTCGAACACCGGGGAGCTGTTTTTT
TRBV7-2	.	.	TRBJ2-5	CASSVNLGIQETQYF	TGTGCCAGCAGCGTCAATCTGGGGATACAAGAGACCCAGTACTTC
TRBV20-1	.	many	TRBJ2-2	CSARDLRQNTGELFF	TGCAGTGCTAGAGATTTACGACAGAACACCGGGGAGCTGTTTTTT
TRBV21-1	.	.	TRBJ2-2	CASSKAQAQGATTGELFF	TGTGCCAGCAGCAAAGCCCAGGCACAGGGGGCGACGACCGGGGAGCTGTTTTTT
TRBV4-1	.	once	TRBJ2-5	CAISPGLPGRETQYF	TGTGCCATCAGCCCGGGGCTCCCGGGAAGAGAGACCCAGTACTTC
TRBV7-6	.	few	TRBJ1-2	CASSVGPEWGYTF	TGTGCCAGCAGCGTCGGGCCAGAATGGGGCTACACCTTC
TRBV12-3/TRBV12-4	.	few	TRBJ2-3	CASSLGVWTAGSTDTQYF	TGTGCCAGCAGTTTAGGGGTGTGGACAGCCGGTAGCACAGATACGCAGTATTTT
TRBV11-3	TRBD1	.	TRBJ2-5	CASSLFTGAQETQYF	TGTGCCAGCAGCTTATTTACAGGGGCTCAAGAGACCCAGTACTTC
TRBV12-3/TRBV12-4	.	few	TRBJ1-6	CASSLDLRGTSPNSPLHF	TGTGCCAGCAGTTTAGATCTTCGAGGGACTAGTCCTAATTCACCCCTCCACTTT
TRBV15	TRBD2	few	TRBJ2-1	CATSRESGTRFYNEQFF	TGTGCCACCAGCAGAGAGTCCGGGACTAGATTCTACAATGAGCAGTTCTTC
TRBV29-1	TRBD1	.	TRBJ2-1	CSVEIRLQGAAHEQFF	TGCAGCGTTGAAATCCGCCTACAGGGGGCGGCTCATGAGCAGTTCTTC
TRBV20-1	TRBD1	.	TRBJ1-1	CSARNTGGMGTEAFF	TGCAGTGCTAGAAACACAGGGGGCATGGGCACTGAAGCTTTCTTT
TRBV6-1	.	.	TRBJ2-1	CASSWRTADNEQFF	TGTGCCAGCAGCTGGAGGACAGCTGACAATGAGCAGTTCTTC
TRBV6-4	.	.	TRBJ1-1	CASSEGSNTEAFF	TGTGCCAGCAGTGAAGGGTCGAACACTGAAGCTTTCTTT
TRBV3-1	.	many	TRBJ2-7	CASSQEQRVMYEQYF	TGTGCCAGCAGCCAAGAACAGCGGGTCATGTACGAGCAGTACTTC
TRBV5-5	.	few	TRBJ1-4	CASSLRAEVHEKLFF	TGTGCCAGCAGCCTGCGCGCGGAGGTGCACGAAAAACTGTTTTTT
TRBV20-1	.	few	TRBJ1-2	CSATGPEGYTF	TGCAGTGCTACCGGGCCTGAGGGCTACACCTTC
TRBV2	.	.	TRBJ2-5	CASSEVWAGLKGETQYF	TGTGCCAGCAGTGAAGTCTGGGCAGGGCTGAAGGGAGAGACCCAGTACTTC
TRBV3-1	.	few	TRBJ2-2	CASSQAAANTGELFF	TGTGCCAGCAGCCAAGCGGCAGCCAACACCGGGGAGCTGTTTTTT
TRBV6-2/TRBV6-3	.	.	TRBJ2-2	CASTEPKTGNTGELFF	TGTGCCAGCACTGAACCTAAGACGGGGAACACCGGGGAGCTGTTTTTT
TRBV24-1	.	few	TRBJ2-3	CATGTPPVERGTQYF	TGTGCCACCGGGACCCCCCCGGTAGAACGGGGTACGCAGTATTTT
TRBV28	.	.	TRBJ2-6	CASSGEGSGANVLTF	TGTGCCAGCAGCGGAGAGGGTTCTGGGGCCAACGTCCTGACTTTC
TRBV10-3	TRBD1	few	TRBJ1-1	CAISDYRGGTEAFF	TGTGCCATCAGTGATTACAGGGGGGGCACTGAAGCTTTCTTT
TRBV7-9	.	.	TRBJ2-3	CASSLVLGGGPDTQYF	TGTGCCAGCAGCTTAGTTCTGGGTGGGGGCCCAGATACGCAGTATTTT
TRBV7-9	TRBD2	.	TRBJ2-3	CASSLRREGQTDTQYF	TGTGCCAGCAGCTTAAGGCGGGAGGGCCAGACAGATACGCAGTATTTT
TRBV5-1	.	.	TRBJ2-6	CASSLAPATDPFGANVLTF	TGCGCCAGCAGCTTGGCCCCCGCGACAGATCCCTTTGGGGCCAACGTCCTGACTTTC
TRBV3-1	.	few	TRBJ2-1	CASSHLARLSGPYNEQFF	TGTGCCAGCAGCCACCTAGCCCGCTTGAGTGGGCCCTACAATGAGCAGTTCTTC
TRBV29-1	.	few	TRBJ2-5	CSVERASIGQYF	TGCAGCGTTGAAAGGGCTAGCATAGGCCAGTACTTC
TRBV5-1	TRBD1	many	TRBJ1-2	CASSLDRGDGYTF	TGCGCCAGCAGCTTGGACAGGGGAGATGGCTACACCTTC
TRBV7-8	.	many	TRBJ2-5	CASSLRREMGETQYF	TGTGCCAGCAGCTTAAGGCGGGAAATGGGAGAGACCCAGTACTTC
TRBV6-1	TRBD1	.	TRBJ1-1	CASSEGTGAEAFF	TGTGCCAGCAGTGAAGGGACAGGCGCTGAAGCTTTCTTT
TRBV7-8	.	few	TRBJ2-3	CASSLRRAGLADTQYF	TGTGCCAGCAGCTTACGTCGTGCCGGGTTGGCAGATACGCAGTATTTT
TRBV28	.	many	TRBJ1-2	CASSPPGGIYGYTF	TGTGCCAGCAGTCCACCGGGCGGTATCTATGGCTACACCTTC
TRBV5-4	TRBD1	.	TRBJ2-2	CASSWGQGARTGELFF	TGTGCCAGCAGCTGGGGACAGGGGGCTCGTACCGGGGAGCTGTTTTTT
TRBV7-8	TRBD1	.	TRBJ2-1	CASSLAPGGLDNEQFF	TGTGCCAGCAGCTTAGCCCCAGGGGGCTTGGACAATGAGCAGTTCTTC
TRBV4-1	.	many	TRBJ2-3	CASSPAYGSTDTQYF	TGCGCCAGCAGCCCCGCTTACGGAAGCACAGATACGCAGTATTTT
TRBV9	TRBD1	many	TRBJ2-1	CASSVVHGQGSSYNEQFF	TGTGCCAGCAGCGTAGTTCACGGACAGGGGAGCTCCTACAATGAGCAGTTCTTC
TRBV7-9	.	.	TRBJ2-7	CASSGDLSLSYEQYF	TGTGCCAGCAGCGGGGACTTAAGTCTTTCCTACGAGCAGTACTTC
TRBV3-1	.	.	TRBJ1-6	CASSQPTYNSPLHF	TGTGCCAGCAGCCAACCCACCTATAATTCACCCCTCCACTTT
TRBV9	TRBD2	.	TRBJ2-1	CASSVESASGRFNEQFF	TGTGCCAGCAGCGTAGAAAGTGCTAGCGGGAGGTTTAATGAGCAGTTCTTC
TRBV6-2/TRBV6-3	TRBD2	few	TRBJ2-7	CASSYSGLAGEFPEQYF	TGTGCCAGCAGTTACTCCGGACTAGCGGGAGAGTTTCCCGAGCAGTACTTC
TRBV2	TRBD2	.	TRBJ2-7	CASSGFGLAGTYEQYF	TGTGCCAGCAGTGGGTTTGGACTAGCGGGAACTTACGAGCAGTACTTC
TRBV20-1	.	many	TRBJ2-5	CSAREGGGQETQYF	TGCAGTGCTAGAGAAGGGGGGGGGCAGGAGACCCAGTACTTC
TRBV5-1	.	once	TRBJ2-1	CASSLDPTPRQSSYNEQFF	TGCGCCAGCAGCTTGGACCCCACTCCCCGACAGAGCTCCTACAATGAGCAGTTCTTC